This entry features one T cell receptor beta chain sequence. What it binds is not known. The sample originates from a study of early T cells in non-severe SARS-CoV-2 infection. Study information: Chains from this unsorted whole-blood bulk RNA could not be paired.

Individual cDNA molecules received unique molecular identifiers. Each CDR3 protein gets one entry after TCRdb re-called the 5' RACE reads with MiXCR. The sample consists of 30,000 to 40,000 distinct CDR3 sequences, around 6.8% of them appearing once. Findings and caveats of the study: There was a bias toward anti-spike CD8 responses in VDJdb matching, which missed private and CD4 specificities.

The CDR3 is 11 amino acids. The ends lost 7 bases at V and 12 bases at J; junction bases unmatched: 4. Germline-derived CDR1 and CDR2 are MNHEY and SVGEGT. The chain recombines TRBV6-2 or TRBV6-3 with TRBJ2-1, with TRBD2 identical over 9 bases. The origin of this receptor is an adult who was a healthcare worker with PCR-confirmed SARS-CoV-2 infection or an uninfected control (not recorded which). The sequencing here drew on whole blood, taken at baseline. Here the CDR3 reads CASTSGMGQFF. CDR3 DNA sequence: TGTGCCAGCACTAGCGGGATGGGGCAGTTCTTC.